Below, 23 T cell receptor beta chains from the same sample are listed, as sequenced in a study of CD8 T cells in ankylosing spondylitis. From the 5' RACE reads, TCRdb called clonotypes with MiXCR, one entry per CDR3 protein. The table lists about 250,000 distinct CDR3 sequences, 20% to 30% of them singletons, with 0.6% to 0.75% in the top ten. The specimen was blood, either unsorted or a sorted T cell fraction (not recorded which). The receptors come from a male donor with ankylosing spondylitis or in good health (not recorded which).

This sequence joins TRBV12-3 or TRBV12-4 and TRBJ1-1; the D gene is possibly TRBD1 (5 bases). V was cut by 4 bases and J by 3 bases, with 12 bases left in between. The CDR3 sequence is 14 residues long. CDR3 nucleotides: TGTGCCAGCAGTTCCAGGGCCCAGTACACTGAAGCTTTCTTT. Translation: CASSSRAQYTEAFF.

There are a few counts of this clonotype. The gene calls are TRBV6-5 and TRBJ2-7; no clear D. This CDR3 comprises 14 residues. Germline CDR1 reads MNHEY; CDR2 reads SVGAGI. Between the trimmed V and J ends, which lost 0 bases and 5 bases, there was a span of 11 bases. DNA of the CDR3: TGTGCCAGCAGTTACTCCCCCACGTTGAACGAGCAGTACTTC. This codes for CASSYSPTLNEQYF.

CDR3 DNA sequence: TGTGCCACCCAAACGGGCCCCGGGTGGATTGGCTACACCTTC. Translated, it gives CATQTGPGWIGYTF. The chain is built from TRBV12-3 or TRBV12-4 and TRBJ1-2; no clear D. The CDR3 covers 14 residues. V was trimmed by 10 bases and J by 7 bases, leaving 22 bases between them.

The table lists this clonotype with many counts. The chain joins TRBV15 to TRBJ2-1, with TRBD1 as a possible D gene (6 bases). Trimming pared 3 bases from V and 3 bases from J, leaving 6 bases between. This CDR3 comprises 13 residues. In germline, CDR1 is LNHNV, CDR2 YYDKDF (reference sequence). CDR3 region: CATSRDSYNEQFF. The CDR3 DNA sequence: TGTGCCACCAGCAGGGACAGCTACAATGAGCAGTTCTTC.

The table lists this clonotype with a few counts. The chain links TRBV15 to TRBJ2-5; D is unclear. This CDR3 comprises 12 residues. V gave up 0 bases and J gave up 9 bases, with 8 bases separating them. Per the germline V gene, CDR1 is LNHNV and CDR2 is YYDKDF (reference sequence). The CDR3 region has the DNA TGTGCCACCAGCAGAGAAGATTTGTCCCAGTACTTC. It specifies CATSREDLSQYF.

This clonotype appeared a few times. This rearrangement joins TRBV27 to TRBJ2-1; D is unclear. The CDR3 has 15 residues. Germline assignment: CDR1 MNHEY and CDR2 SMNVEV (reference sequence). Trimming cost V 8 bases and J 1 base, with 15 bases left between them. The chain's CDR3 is CASSGAVVSYNEQFF. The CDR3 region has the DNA TGTGCCAGCTCCGGCGCCGTTGTATCCTACAATGAGCAGTTCTTC.

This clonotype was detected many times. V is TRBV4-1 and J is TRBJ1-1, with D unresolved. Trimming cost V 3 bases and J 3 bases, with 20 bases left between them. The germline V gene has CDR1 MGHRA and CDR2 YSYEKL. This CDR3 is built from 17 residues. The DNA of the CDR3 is TGCGCCAGCAGCCACCGAACTCTCAAGGACGGTCACACTGAAGCTTTCTTT. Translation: CASSHRTLKDGHTEAFF.

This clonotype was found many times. CDR3 DNA: TGTGCCAGCAGTTTCAACACCGCCTATGGCTACACCTTC. This sequence encodes CASSFNTAYGYTF. The chain carries TRBV12-3 or TRBV12-4 and TRBJ1-2; no firm D call. The CDR3 extends over 13 amino acids. The V and J ends lost 3 bases and 4 bases respectively, with 9 bases between them.

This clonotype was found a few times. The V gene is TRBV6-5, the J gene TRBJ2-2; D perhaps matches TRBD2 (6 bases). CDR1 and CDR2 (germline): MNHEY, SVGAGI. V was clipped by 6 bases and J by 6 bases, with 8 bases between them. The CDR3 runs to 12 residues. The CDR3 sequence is CASREGSGELFF. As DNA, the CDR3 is TGTGCCAGCAGGGAGGGGTCCGGGGAGCTGTTTTTT.

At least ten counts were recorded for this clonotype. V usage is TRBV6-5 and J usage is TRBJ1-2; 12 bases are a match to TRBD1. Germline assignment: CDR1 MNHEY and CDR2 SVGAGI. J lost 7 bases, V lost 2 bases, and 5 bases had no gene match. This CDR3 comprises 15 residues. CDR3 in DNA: TGTGCCAGCAGTTACGGGACAGGGGGCCGTGGTGGCTACACCTTC. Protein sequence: CASSYGTGGRGGYTF.

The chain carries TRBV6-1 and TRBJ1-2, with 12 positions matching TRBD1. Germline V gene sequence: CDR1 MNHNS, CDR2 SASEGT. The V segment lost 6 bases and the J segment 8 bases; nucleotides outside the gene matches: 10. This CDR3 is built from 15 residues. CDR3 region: CASRTVGTGGEGYTF. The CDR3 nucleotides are TGTGCCAGCAGAACCGTTGGGACAGGGGGCGAAGGCTACACCTTC.

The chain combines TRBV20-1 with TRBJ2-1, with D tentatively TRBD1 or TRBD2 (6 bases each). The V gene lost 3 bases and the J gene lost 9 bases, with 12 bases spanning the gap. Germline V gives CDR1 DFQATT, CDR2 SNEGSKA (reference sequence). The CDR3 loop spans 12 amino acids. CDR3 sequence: CSASGGQAEQFF. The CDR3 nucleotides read TGCAGTGCTAGTGGGGGGCAGGCTGAGCAGTTCTTC.

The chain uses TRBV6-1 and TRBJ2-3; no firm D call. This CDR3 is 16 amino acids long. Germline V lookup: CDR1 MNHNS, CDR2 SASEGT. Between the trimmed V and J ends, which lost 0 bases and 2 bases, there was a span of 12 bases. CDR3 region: CASSEAQLPPTDTQYF. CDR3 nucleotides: TGTGCCAGCAGTGAAGCCCAGCTACCACCCACAGATACGCAGTATTTT.

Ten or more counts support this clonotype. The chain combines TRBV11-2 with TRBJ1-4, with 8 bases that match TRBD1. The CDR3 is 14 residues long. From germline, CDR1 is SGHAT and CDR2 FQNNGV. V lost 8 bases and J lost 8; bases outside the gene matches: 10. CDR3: CASHGQGMGEKLFF. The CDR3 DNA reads TGTGCCAGCCACGGACAGGGAATGGGAGAAAAACTGTTTTTT.

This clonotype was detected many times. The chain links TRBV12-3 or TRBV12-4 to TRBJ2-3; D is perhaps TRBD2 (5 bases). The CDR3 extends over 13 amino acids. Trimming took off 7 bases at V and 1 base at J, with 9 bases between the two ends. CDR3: CASMGAGTDTQYF. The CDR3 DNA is TGTGCCAGCATGGGAGCGGGCACAGATACGCAGTATTTT.

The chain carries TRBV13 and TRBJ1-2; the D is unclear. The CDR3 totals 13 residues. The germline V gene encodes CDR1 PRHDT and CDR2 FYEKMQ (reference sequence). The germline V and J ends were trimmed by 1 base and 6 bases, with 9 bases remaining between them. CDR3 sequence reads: CASSLDRDDGYTF. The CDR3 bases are TGTGCCAGCAGCTTAGACAGAGATGATGGCTACACCTTC.

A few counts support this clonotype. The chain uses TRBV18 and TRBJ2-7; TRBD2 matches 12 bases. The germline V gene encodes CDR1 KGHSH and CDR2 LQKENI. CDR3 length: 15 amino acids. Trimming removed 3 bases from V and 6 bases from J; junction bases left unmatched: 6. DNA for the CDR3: TGTGCCAGCTCACCCGGACTAGCGGGGAAAGGCGAGCAGTACTTC. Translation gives CASSPGLAGKGEQYF.

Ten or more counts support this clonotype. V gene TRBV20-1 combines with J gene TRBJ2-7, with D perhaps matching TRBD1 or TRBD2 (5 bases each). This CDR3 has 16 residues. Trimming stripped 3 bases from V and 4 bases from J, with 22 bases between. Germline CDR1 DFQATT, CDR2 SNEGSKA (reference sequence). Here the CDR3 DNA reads TGCAGTGCTAGGGAAATCCGGGACGGCCCATGGTACGAGCAGTACTTC. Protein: CSAREIRDGPWYEQYF.

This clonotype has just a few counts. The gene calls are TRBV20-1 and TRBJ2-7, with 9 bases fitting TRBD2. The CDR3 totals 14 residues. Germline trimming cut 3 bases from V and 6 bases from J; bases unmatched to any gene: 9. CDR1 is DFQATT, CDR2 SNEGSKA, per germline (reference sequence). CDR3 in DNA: TGCAGTGCTAGTCCGGTTAGCGGGGGCGGCGAGCAGTACTTC. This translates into CSASPVSGGGEQYF.

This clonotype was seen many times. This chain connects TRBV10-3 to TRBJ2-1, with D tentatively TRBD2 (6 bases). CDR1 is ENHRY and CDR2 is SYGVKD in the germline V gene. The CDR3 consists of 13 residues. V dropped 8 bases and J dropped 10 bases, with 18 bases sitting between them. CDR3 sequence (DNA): TGTGCCATCGCGACGGGGGTGGTTGGGGAGCAGTTCTTC. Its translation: CAIATGVVGEQFF.

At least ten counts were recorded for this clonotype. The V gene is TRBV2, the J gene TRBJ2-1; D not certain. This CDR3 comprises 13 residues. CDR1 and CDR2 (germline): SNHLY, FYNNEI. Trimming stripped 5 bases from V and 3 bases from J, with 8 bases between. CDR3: CASSTEDYNEQFF. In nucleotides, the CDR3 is TGTGCCAGCAGTACCGAAGACTACAATGAGCAGTTCTTC.

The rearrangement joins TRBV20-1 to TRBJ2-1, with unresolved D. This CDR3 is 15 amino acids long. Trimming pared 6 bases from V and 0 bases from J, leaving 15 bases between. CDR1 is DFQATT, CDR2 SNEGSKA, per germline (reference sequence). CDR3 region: CSATTPESSYNEQFF. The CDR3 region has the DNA TGCAGTGCCACCACGCCAGAAAGCTCCTACAATGAGCAGTTCTTC.

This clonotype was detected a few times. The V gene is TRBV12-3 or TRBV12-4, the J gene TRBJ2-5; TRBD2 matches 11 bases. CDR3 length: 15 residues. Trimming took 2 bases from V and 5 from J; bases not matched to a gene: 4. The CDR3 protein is CASSLLAGGRETQYF. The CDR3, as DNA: TGTGCCAGCAGTTTACTAGCGGGGGGCCGGGAGACCCAGTACTTC.